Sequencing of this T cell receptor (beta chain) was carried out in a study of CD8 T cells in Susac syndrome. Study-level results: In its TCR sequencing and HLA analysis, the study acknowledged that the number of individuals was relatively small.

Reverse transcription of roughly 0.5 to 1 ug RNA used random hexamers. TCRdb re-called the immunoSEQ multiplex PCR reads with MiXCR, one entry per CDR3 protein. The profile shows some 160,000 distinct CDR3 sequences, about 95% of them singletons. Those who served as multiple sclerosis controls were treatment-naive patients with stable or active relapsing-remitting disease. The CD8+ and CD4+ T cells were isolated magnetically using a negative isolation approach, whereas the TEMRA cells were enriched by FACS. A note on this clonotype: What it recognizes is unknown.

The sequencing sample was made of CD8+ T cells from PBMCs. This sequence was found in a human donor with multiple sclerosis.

The CDR3: CASSYPGRYEQYF. For the CDR3, the DNA is TGTGCCAGCAGCTACCCCGGAAGATACGAGCAGTACTTC. The V call is TRBV11-1, the J call TRBJ2-7; no reliable D call. This CDR3 is 13 amino acids long. V gave up 4 bases and J gave up 4 bases, with 11 bases separating them. Germline CDR1 is SGHAT and CDR2 is FQDESV (reference sequence).